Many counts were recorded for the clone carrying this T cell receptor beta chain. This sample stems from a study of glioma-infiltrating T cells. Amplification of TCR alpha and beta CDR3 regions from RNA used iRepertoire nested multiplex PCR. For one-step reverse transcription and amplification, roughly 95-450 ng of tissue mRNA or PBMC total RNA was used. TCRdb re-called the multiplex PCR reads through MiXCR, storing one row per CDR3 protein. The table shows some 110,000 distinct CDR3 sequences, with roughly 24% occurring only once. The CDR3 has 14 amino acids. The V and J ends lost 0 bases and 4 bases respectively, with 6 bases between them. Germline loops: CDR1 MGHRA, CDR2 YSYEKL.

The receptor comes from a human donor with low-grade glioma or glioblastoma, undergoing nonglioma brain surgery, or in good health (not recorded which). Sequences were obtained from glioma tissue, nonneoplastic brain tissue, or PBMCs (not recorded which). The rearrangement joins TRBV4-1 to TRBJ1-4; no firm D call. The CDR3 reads CASSQDGYNEKLFF. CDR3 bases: TGCGCCAGCAGCCAAGACGGATATAATGAAAAACTGTTTTTT.